The 12 T cell receptor beta chains below come from one sample, sequenced in a study of blood T cells in healthy people across ages. Together with a sample-barcoded 5' primer, a J-beta primer mix was included in a second PCR lasting roughly 6 to 12 cycles. TCRdb processed the 5' RACE reads anew with MiXCR; each CDR3 protein has one entry. Of 550,000 to 700,000 distinct CDR3 sequences listed, 27% are singletons. Sequenced sample: blood. The receptors originated from a woman in her 70s in good health.

This rearrangement joins TRBV6-6 to TRBJ2-1, with 10 bases identical to TRBD2. Germline V gene data show CDR1 as MNHNY and CDR2 as SVGAGI (reference sequence). The CDR3 is 16 amino acids. Losses at the gene ends were 0 bases for V and 7 bases for J; bases not matched to a gene: 6. This CDR3 reads CASSYSVSGRGNEQFF. CDR3 sequence (DNA): TGTGCCAGCAGTTACTCGGTGAGCGGGAGGGGGAATGAGCAGTTCTTC.

A word on this clonotype: One end of the junction is discordant with germline, which a read error may explain. The V call is TRBV6-5, the J call TRBJ2-3; weak D call: TRBD1 (6 bases). The CDR3 consists of 13 residues. The germline CDR1 and CDR2 sequences are MNHEY and SVGAGI. The CDR3 protein is CASNRGGTDTQCF. As DNA, the CDR3 is TGTGCCAGCAACCGTGGGGGCACAGATACGCAGTGTTTT.

The table lists this clonotype with a few counts. This chain joins TRBV6-5 and TRBJ2-3; perhaps TRBD2 as D (6 bases). The CDR3 contains 13 residues. V lost 6 bases and J 3 bases, leaving 10 bases between the germline ends. Germline V gene sequence: CDR1 MNHEY, CDR2 SVGAGI. The CDR3 DNA reads as TGTGCCAGCAGAATCGGGGGAACAGATACGCAGTATTTT. Translated: CASRIGGTDTQYF.

In the case of this clonotype: At one end the junction does not follow the germline gene, possibly because of a read error. The chain employs TRBV7-3 and TRBJ1-2; D gene uncertain. Germline CDR1 SGHTA, CDR2 FQGTGA. The CDR3 length is 14 residues. CDR3 sequence reads: CASSPSGVGYGCTF. In nucleotides, the CDR3 is TGTGCCAGCAGCCCCAGTGGCGTTGGTTATGGCTGCACCTTC.

The chain combines TRBV20-1 with TRBJ2-7, with TRBD1 identical over 9 bases. This CDR3 region has 15 residues. Trimming at V came to 5 bases and at J to 7 bases, leaving 15 bases not matched to a gene. From germline, CDR1 is DFQATT and CDR2 SNEGSKA (reference sequence). Here the CDR3 reads CSAAPWTGAMGEQYF. DNA of the CDR3: TGCAGTGCTGCACCCTGGACAGGGGCGATGGGAGAGCAGTACTTC.

This clonotype was recorded only once. The CDR3 spells CASGERRGGETQYF. The DNA of the CDR3 is TGTGCCAGCGGTGAACGCAGAGGGGGAGAGACCCAGTACTTC. The chain uses TRBV12-3 or TRBV12-4 and TRBJ2-5, with D tentatively TRBD1 (6 bases). The CDR3 is 14 amino acids. The V and J ends lost 8 bases and 4 bases respectively, with 17 bases between them.

This clonotype appeared a few times. The chain has TRBV20-1 and TRBJ2-5; 10 bases map to TRBD1. The CDR3 covers 14 residues. The V gene end was trimmed by 2 bases and the J gene end by 4 bases; junction bases not matched to a gene: 4. From germline, CDR1 is DFQATT and CDR2 SNEGSKA (reference sequence). CDR3 DNA: TGCAGTGCTAGACAGACAGGGGGCGCAGAGACCCAGTACTTC. Translated, it gives CSARQTGGAETQYF.

Details on this clonotype: The junction and the germline gene differ at one end; a read error may be behind it. The V call is TRBV7-7, the J call TRBJ2-1; tentative D call: TRBD2 (6 bases). Per germline, CDR1 SSHAT and CDR2 FNYEAQ (reference sequence). CDR3 length equals 14 residues. CDR3 DNA: TGTGCTAGCAGTGCAACGGGAGCCTTCAATGAGCAGTTCTTC. Translating gives CASSATGAFNEQFF.

The sample holds a few counts of this clonotype. The chain carries TRBV13 and TRBJ1-1, with D possibly TRBD1 on 5 matching bases. This CDR3 has 17 residues. CDR1 and CDR2 (germline): PRHDT, FYEKMQ (reference sequence). V was shortened by 2 bases and J by 3 bases, with 19 bases between the two germline ends. CDR3 loop: CASSLMPGLREHTEAFF. The DNA of the CDR3 is TGTGCCAGCAGCTTAATGCCAGGGTTGAGGGAACACACTGAAGCTTTCTTT.

This chain connects TRBV9 to TRBJ1-4, with TRBD1 identical over 9 bases. Trimming took 0 bases from V and 7 from J; bases not matched to a gene: 1. The CDR3 is made up of 14 amino acids. Germline V gene data show CDR1 as SGDLS and CDR2 as YYNGEE. In DNA form, the CDR3 reads TGTGCCAGCAGCGTAGGGGACAGGGCTGAAAAACTGTTTTTT. It yields the protein CASSVGDRAEKLFF.

V is TRBV5-1 and J is TRBJ1-2; D is unresolved. The V end lost 3 bases, the J end lost 4 bases, and 22 bases lay between the germline ends. Germline CDR1 and CDR2: SGHRS and YFSETQ. The CDR3 runs to 17 residues. CDR3 residues: CASSSFPGDGEGYGYTF. The DNA of the CDR3 is TGCGCCAGCAGCTCGTTTCCCGGTGACGGGGAGGGCTATGGCTACACCTTC.

The J gene is TRBJ1-2, the V gene TRBV20-1, with no clear D. Between the trimmed V and J ends, which lost 3 bases and 1 base, there was a span of 9 bases. This CDR3 region has 13 residues. Germline-derived CDR1 and CDR2 are DFQATT and SNEGSKA (reference sequence). This CDR3 is CSARTGINYGYTF. The CDR3 region has the DNA TGCAGTGCTAGGACTGGGATTAACTATGGCTACACCTTC.